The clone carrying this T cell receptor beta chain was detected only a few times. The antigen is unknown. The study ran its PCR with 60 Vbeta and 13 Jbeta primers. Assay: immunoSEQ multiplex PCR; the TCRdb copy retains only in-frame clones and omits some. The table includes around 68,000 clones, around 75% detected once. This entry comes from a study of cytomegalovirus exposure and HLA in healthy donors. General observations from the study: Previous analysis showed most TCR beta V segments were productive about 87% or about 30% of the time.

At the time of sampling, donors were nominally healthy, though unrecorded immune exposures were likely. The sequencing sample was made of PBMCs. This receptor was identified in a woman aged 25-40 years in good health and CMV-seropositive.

CDR3 protein: CASRMTALDTEAFF. The CDR3 nucleotides read TGCGCCAGCAGGATGACAGCGCTCGATACTGAAGCTTTCTTT. This chain uses TRBV4-1 with TRBJ1-1; a possible D gene is TRBD1 (5 bases). Trimming stripped 6 bases from V and 5 bases from J, with 16 bases between. CDR1 is MGHRA and CDR2 is YSYEKL in the germline V gene. This CDR3 spans 14 amino acids.